This T cell receptor beta chain was recorded in a study of tumor and adjacent non-tumor tissue in lung cancer. Three rounds of nested PCR, following a modified ARM-PCR protocol, produced the TCRbeta library. Each CDR3 protein gets one entry after TCRdb re-called the multiplex PCR reads with MiXCR. The sample lists 120,000 or so distinct CDR3 sequences, 60% to 70% occurring once. Germline CDR1 and CDR2: MNHNS and SASEGT. The CDR3 sequence runs 16 residues, both termini included. In regard to this clonotype: A read error is likely, as this CDR3 ends without the conserved phenylalanine or tryptophan. The DNA is left out, because the CDR3 cannot be placed on it with certainty; the CDR3 is given as TCRdb lists it.

No cell sorting was done before RNA was extracted from the tissue. This receptor was taken from a young man with non-small cell lung cancer. The chain combines TRBV6-1 with TRBJ1-6; the DNA was not used to check the table's D call, TRBD1. Sequences were obtained from lung tumor tissue. This chain's CDR3 is CASSERAGGNSSPLNS.